These 13 T cell receptor beta chains were sequenced from one sample in a study of T cells in women clearing cervical HPV infection. The method was immunoSEQ multiplex PCR; TCRdb's version includes in-frame clones alone and lacks a portion of them. The sample data list 27,000 or so clones. Sequenced material: blood buffy coat. The receptor set was obtained from a woman between 18 and 70 years old with a cervical HPV16 infection that either progressed to CIN3+ or cleared (not recorded which).

About this clone: The sequenced fragment ends 3 residues before the CDR3 boundary, so the rest is inferred from the germline J gene. V is TRBV20-1 and J is TRBJ1-4, with 8 bases aligning to TRBD1. Trimming removed 8 bases from V and 3 bases from J; junction bases left unmatched: 2. Germline V lookup: CDR1 DFQATT, CDR2 SNEGSKA (reference sequence). The CDR3 loop spans 12 amino acids. CDR3 in amino acids: CSTTGANEKLFF. The DNA read from the CDR3 is TGCAGTACGACAGGGGCTAATGAAAAA.

Concerning this clone: The DNA ends 3 residues before the CDR3 does, and the rest of the CDR3 is filled in from the germline J gene. The V call is TRBV12-3 or TRBV12-4, the J call TRBJ2-7; TRBD1 agrees at 7 bases. The trim removed 3 bases at V and 3 bases at J, leaving 2 bases unmatched. The CDR3 extends over 13 amino acids. CDR3 DNA, as far as it was read: TGTGCCAGCAGTTTTGGGACAGACTACGAG. As protein: CASSFGTDYE. The complete CDR3 protein is CASSFGTDYEQYF.

A note on this clone: The sequenced fragment ends 3 residues before the CDR3 boundary, so the rest is inferred from the germline J gene. The J gene is TRBJ2-3, the V gene TRBV7-7, with 8 bases matching TRBD1. The CDR3 is 14 amino acids. CDR1 and CDR2 (germline): SSHAT, FNYEAQ (reference sequence). The CDR3 DNA, read in part, is TGTGCCAGCAGCTTAGCTGGACAGGGAGAGACG. It specifies CASSLAGQGET. The full CDR3 reads CASSLAGQGETQYF.

As to this clone: Coverage ceases 3 residues before the CDR3 finishes, and the germline J gene fills in the end. This rearrangement joins TRBV30 to TRBJ1-4; D is perhaps TRBD1 (6 bases). Germline V gene sequence: CDR1 GTSNPN, CDR2 SVGIG (reference sequence). CDR3 length: 15 residues. This chain's CDR3 is CAWSPGAAYNSPLFF. The sequenced part of the CDR3 DNA is TGTGCCTGGAGTCCAGGGGCAGCCTATAATTCACCA. Full variable domain (missing parts from reference TRBV30 and TRBJ1-4): SQTIHQWPATLVQPVGSPLSLECTVEGTSNPNLYWYRQAAGRGLQLLFYSVGIGQISSEVPQNLSASRPQDRQFILSSKKLLLSDSGFYLCAWSPGAAYNSPLFFGSGTQLSVL.

Comments on this clone: The sequence runs out 3 residues before the end of the CDR3; the remainder is reconstructed from the germline J gene. The chain recombines TRBV10-3 with TRBJ1-5, with D perhaps TRBD1 (5 bases). This CDR3 region has 14 residues. V was trimmed by 4 bases and J by 7 bases, leaving 14 bases between them. Germline CDR1 and CDR2: ENHRY and SYGVKD. The covered CDR3 bases are TGTGCCATCAGTGTAGATGAGGGGAGGCAGCCC. Translation: CAISVDEGRQP. The entire CDR3 sequence reads CAISVDEGRQPQHF.

As regards this clone: The CDR3 end falls 3 residues outside the read, so it is completed with the germline J gene. The rearrangement uses TRBV19 and TRBJ1-2; a weak D match, TRBD1 (6 bases). Germline CDR1 and CDR2: LNHDA and SQIVND (reference sequence). The CDR3 is 14 residues long. V dropped 3 bases and J dropped 4 bases, with 12 bases sitting between them. Partial CDR3 DNA: TGTGCCAGTAGTATCGATACAGGGTCCTATGGC. Its translation: CASSIDTGSYG. The whole CDR3 protein reads CASSIDTGSYGYTF.

Concerning this clone: The read terminates 3 residues ahead of where the CDR3 ends, so the germline J gene completes it. This chain connects TRBV28 to TRBJ1-4; a possible D gene is TRBD1 (6 bases). The ends were cut back, 6 bases at V and 2 bases at J, with 13 bases in the middle. This CDR3 is 15 amino acids long. Germline V CDR1 and CDR2: MDHEN, SYDVKM. The CDR3 reads CASSQNRVTNEKLFF. The CDR3 DNA, read in part, is TGTGCCAGCAGCCAAAACAGGGTGACTAATGAAAAA. Full variable domain (missing parts from reference TRBV28 and TRBJ1-4): DVKVTQSSRYLVKRTGEKVFLECVQDMDHENMFWYRQDPGLGLRLIYFSYDVKMKEKGDIPEGYSVSREKKERFSLILESASTNQTSMYLCASSQNRVTNEKLFFGSGTQLSVL.

Points on this clone: The read gets to within 3 residues of the CDR3 end, and the germline J gene fills in the rest. V and J are TRBV19 and TRBJ2-3; D is perhaps TRBD2 (5 bases). This CDR3 region has 15 residues. V lost 7 bases, J lost 0 bases, and 14 bases lay in between. CDR1 and CDR2 (germline): LNHDA, SQIVND (reference sequence). The CDR3 DNA, read in part, is TGTGCCAGTACCTCAGCGGCCTCTAGCACAGATACG. It translates to CASTSAASSTDT. The full CDR3 is CASTSAASSTDTQYF.

Details on this clone: The CDR3 goes on 3 residues after the read ends, and that part is filled in from the germline J gene. The chain has TRBV19 and TRBJ2-4, with 8 nucleotides matching TRBD1. The ends lost 5 bases at V and 1 base at J; junction bases unmatched: 4. Per germline, CDR1 LNHDA and CDR2 SQIVND (reference sequence). The CDR3 has 15 residues. The sequenced CDR3 bases are TGTGCCAGTAGTGAACAGGGGGTGGCCAAAAACATT. It translates to CASSEQGVAKNI. The CDR3 as a whole reads CASSEQGVAKNIQYF.

For this clone: The CDR3 is cut off 3 residues early in the read; its end comes from the germline J gene. The chain joins TRBV6-1 to TRBJ2-4, with a possible D match to TRBD1 (5 bases). This CDR3 region has 15 residues. V was pared by 2 bases and J by 6 bases, with 14 bases between. Germline V lookup: CDR1 MNHNS, CDR2 SASEGT. This CDR3 is CASSEHPGRLNIQYF. The sequenced part of the CDR3 DNA is TGTGCCAGCAGTGAACATCCAGGGCGACTAAACATT.

The CDR3 bases that were read are TGCGCCAGCAGCTTGGAGGGGACAGGGAACTATGGC. Protein product: CASSLEGTGNYG. The CDR3, in full, reads CASSLEGTGNYGYTF. The rearrangement joins TRBV5-1 to TRBJ1-2; 9 bases agree with TRBD1. From the germline J gene comes the end of the CDR3, since the read stops 3 residues before it. Per germline, CDR1 SGHRS and CDR2 YFSETQ. The V segment lost 0 bases and the J segment 2 bases; nucleotides outside the gene matches: 2. The CDR3 is 15 residues long. The full variable domain, rest sourced from reference TRBV5-1 and TRBJ1-2, is KAGVTQTPRYLIKTRGQQVTLSCSPISGHRSVSWYQQTPGQGLQFLFEYFSETQRNKGNFPGRFSGRQFSNSRSEMNVSTLELGDSALYLCASSLEGTGNYGYTFGSGTRLTVV.

On this clone: The read terminates 3 residues before the CDR3 end, so the remaining end is supplied by the germline J gene. The chain carries TRBV7-2 and TRBJ2-3; D may be TRBD2 (6 bases). The germline gives CDR1 SGHTA, CDR2 FQGNSA. The V and J ends lost 3 bases and 7 bases respectively, with 11 bases between them. The length of the CDR3 is 13 residues. This chain's CDR3 is CASSFPGVNTQYF. The sequenced CDR3 bases are TGTGCCAGCAGCTTCCCGGGGGTAAATACG.

A word on this clone: The read ends 3 residues shy of where the CDR3 ends; the end is completed using the germline J gene. The rearrangement joins TRBV15 to TRBJ1-3; D remains unclear. Trimming shortened V by 5 bases and J by 4 bases, and 18 bases separated the two germline ends. The germline CDR1 and CDR2 sequences are LNHNV and YYDKDF (reference sequence). The CDR3 totals 16 residues. CDR3: CATSPGGGRSGNTIYF. The part of the CDR3 DNA that was read is TGTGCCACCAGCCCGGGAGGCGGGAGATCAGGAAACACC. Filled out from reference TRBV15 and TRBJ1-3, the complete variable domain reads DAMVIQNPRYQVTQFGKPVTLSCSQTLNHNVMYWYQQKSSQAPKLLFHYYDKDFNNEADTPDNFQSRRPNTSFCFLDIRSPGLGDTAMYLCATSPGGGRSGNTIYFGEGSWLTVV.